This entry lists 8 T cell receptor beta chains sequenced from one sample in a study of tumor-infiltrating lymphocytes in primary liver carcinoma. From unsorted bulk tissue weighing roughly 17-31 mg, DNA and RNA were co-extracted. Researchers generated TCR beta cDNA from 500 to 600 ng of total RNA, relying on a constant-region primer. Three nested multiplex PCR rounds of slightly modified ARM-PCR generated TCR beta libraries. Rounds one and two of PCR, each of around 9 cycles, were primed with TRBV1-TRBV30 forward primers and a C-beta reverse primer. TCRdb reprocessed the multiplex PCR reads via MiXCR and lists one record per CDR3 protein. The table records about 130,000 distinct CDR3 sequences, around 60% of them present only once. The source material was liver tumor tissue from sampling region 3. The sample's subset: tumor region T3, left-lateral pole. These TCRs come from a woman aged 60 to 75 with primary liver carcinoma and hepatitis B virus infection.

For this clonotype: Its ends do not fully match the called genes, so a read error is possible. The chain combines TRBV4-2 with TRBJ2-3; perhaps TRBD2 as D (6 bases). CDR1 LGHNA and CDR2 YNFKEQ come from the germline V gene. The CDR3 length is 18 residues. The CDR3 is CTSSQLWRDFCPTDTQYF. In DNA form, the CDR3 reads TGTACCAGCAGCCAGCTCTGGCGGGACTTCTGCCCTACGGATACGCAGTATTTT.

With respect to this clonotype: One end of the junction is discordant with germline, which a read error may explain. The genes are TRBV6-5 and TRBJ2-7; D is possibly TRBD1 (5 bases). The CDR3 loop spans 13 amino acids. The germline gives CDR1 MNHEY, CDR2 SVGAGI. In DNA form, the CDR3 reads TGTGCCAGCAGTCAGGACACCAGCTACGATCAGTACTTC. It is translated as CASSQDTSYDQYF.

Details on this clonotype: Without the conserved terminal phenylalanine or tryptophan, this CDR3 likely stems from a read error. The chain joins TRBV11-2 to TRBJ1-1; 9 bases align to TRBD1. Germline V gene sequence: CDR1 SGHAT, CDR2 FQNNGV. There are 14 residues in the CDR3. The CDR3 here is CAGSLAQGATEAFI. CDR3 in DNA: TGTGCCGGCAGCTTAGCACAGGGGGCCACTGAAGCTTTCATT.

A note on this clonotype: A much larger clone differs by one base, so this may be a read error. J is TRBJ2-7 and V is TRBV5-1, with 13 bases matching TRBD2. Germline loops: CDR1 SGHRS, CDR2 YFSETQ. The length of the CDR3 is 15 residues. Here the CDR3 DNA reads TGCGCCGGCAGCCCCGGGACTAGCGGGGACCCTTACCAGCACTTC. Protein: CAGSPGTSGDPYQHF.

The chain employs TRBV29-1 and TRBJ2-1; D might be TRBD1 or TRBD2, each matching 5 bases. Germline V lookup: CDR1 SQVTM, CDR2 ANQGSEA. V lost 8 bases and J lost 2, with 16 bases in between. CDR3 length: 14 residues. CDR3 residues: CSLRRVGPYNEQFF. CDR3 bases: TGCAGCTTGAGGAGAGTGGGACCCTACAATGAGCAGTTCTTC.

This clonotype was recorded many times. The chain links TRBV5-1 to TRBJ2-7; 12 bases are a match to TRBD2. CDR3 length equals 16 residues. V gave up 1 base and J gave up 6 bases; unmatched junction bases: 8. CDR1 and CDR2 from the germline V gene are SGHRS and YFSETQ. The CDR3 loop reads CASSLTSGRTNSEQYF. The CDR3 DNA reads as TGCGCCAGCAGCTTGACTAGCGGGAGGACCAACTCCGAGCAGTACTTC.

On this clonotype: One end of the junction does not line up with germline, which may come from a read error. The genes are TRBV11-2 and TRBJ1-2; D gene uncertain. Germline V gives CDR1 SGHAT, CDR2 FQNNGV. The CDR3 is 14 amino acids. In DNA, the CDR3 is TGTGTCAGCAACCCCGGGATAGGCGGCGAAGGCTACACCTTC. This gives the protein CVSNPGIGGEGYTF.

The rearrangement uses TRBV28 and TRBJ2-1; 7 bases agree with TRBD2. CDR1 and CDR2 (germline): MDHEN, SYDVKM. Losses at the gene ends were 6 bases for V and 1 base for J; bases not matched to a gene: 9. This CDR3 has 16 amino acids. The CDR3 loop reads CASSTPPSGSYNEQFF. DNA of the CDR3: TGTGCCAGCAGCACCCCTCCTAGCGGTTCCTACAATGAGCAGTTCTTC.